This TCR beta chain was recovered during a study of OX40 agonist ivuxolimab in advanced cancers. Sequencing was performed with immunoSEQ multiplex PCR; in TCRdb, only in-frame clones are kept and a portion is missing. Of 45,000 to 55,000 clones in the sample, approximately 85% are singletons; the top ten hold roughly 3.2%. CDR1 is SGHVS and CDR2 is FQNEAQ in the germline V gene. The CDR3 has 16 amino acids. The V end lost 5 bases, the J end lost 1 base, and 14 bases lay between the germline ends. The clonotype comes from an adult with an advanced solid tumor such as melanoma, head and neck, liver or kidney cancer. The V gene is TRBV7-8, the J gene TRBJ1-4, with D hard to call. This sample comprised CD4+ or CD8+ T cells sorted from blood, obtained in a trial of the OX40 agonist ivuxolimab. The CDR3 region has the DNA TGTGCCAGCAGCCGCCTAAGTTGGGTAACTAATGAAAAACTGTTTTTT. It codes for CASSRLSWVTNEKLFF.